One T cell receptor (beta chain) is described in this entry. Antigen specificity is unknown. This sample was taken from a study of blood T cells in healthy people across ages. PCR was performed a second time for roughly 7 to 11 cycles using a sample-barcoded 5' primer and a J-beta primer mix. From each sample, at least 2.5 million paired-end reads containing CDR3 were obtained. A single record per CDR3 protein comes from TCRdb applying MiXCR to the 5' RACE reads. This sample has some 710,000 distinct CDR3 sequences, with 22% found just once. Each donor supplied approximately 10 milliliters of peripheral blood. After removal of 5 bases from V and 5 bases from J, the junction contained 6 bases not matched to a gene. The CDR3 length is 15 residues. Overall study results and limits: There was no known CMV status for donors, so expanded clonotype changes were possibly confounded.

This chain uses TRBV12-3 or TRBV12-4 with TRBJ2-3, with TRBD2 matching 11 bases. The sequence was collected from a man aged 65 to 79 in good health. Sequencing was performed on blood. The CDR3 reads CASSRTSGSIDTQYF. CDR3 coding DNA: TGTGCCAGCAGTCGGACTAGCGGGTCGATAGATACGCAGTATTTT.